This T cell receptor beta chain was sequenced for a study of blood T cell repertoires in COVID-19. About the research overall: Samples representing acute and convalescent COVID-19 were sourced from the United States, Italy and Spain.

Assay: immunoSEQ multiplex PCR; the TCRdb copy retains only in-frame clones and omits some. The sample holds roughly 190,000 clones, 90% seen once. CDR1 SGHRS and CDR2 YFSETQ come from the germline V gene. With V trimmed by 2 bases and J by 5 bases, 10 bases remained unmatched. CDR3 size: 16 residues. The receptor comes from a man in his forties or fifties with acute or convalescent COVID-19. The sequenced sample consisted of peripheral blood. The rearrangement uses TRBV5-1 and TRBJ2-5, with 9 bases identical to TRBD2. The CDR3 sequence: CASSFLSGSPPETQYF. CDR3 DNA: TGCGCCAGCAGCTTTCTTAGCGGGAGTCCTCCGGAGACCCAGTACTTC.